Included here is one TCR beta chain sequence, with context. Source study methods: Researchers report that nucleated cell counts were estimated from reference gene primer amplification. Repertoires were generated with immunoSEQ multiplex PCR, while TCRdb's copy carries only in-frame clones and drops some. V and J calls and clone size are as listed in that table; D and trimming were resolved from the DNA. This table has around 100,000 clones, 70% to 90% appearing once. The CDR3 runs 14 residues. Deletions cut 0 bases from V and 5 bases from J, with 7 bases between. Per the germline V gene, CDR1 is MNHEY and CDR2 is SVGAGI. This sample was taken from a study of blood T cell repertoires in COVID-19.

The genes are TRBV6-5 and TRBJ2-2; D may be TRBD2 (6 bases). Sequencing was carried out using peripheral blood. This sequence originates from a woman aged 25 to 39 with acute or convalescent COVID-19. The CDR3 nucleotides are TGTGCCAGCAGTTACTCGGGGAGGACCGGGGAGCTGTTTTTT. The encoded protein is CASSYSGRTGELFF.